One sample yielded the 7 T cell receptor beta chains listed below, sequenced in a study of cytomegalovirus exposure and HLA in healthy donors. PCR was performed using 60 Vbeta and 13 Jbeta primers. Assay used: immunoSEQ multiplex PCR; TCRdb lists only in-frame clones, some missing. Its clone listing holds around 150,000 clones. Material for sequencing was PBMCs. Source of these receptors: a man younger than 45 in good health and CMV-seronegative.

The chain couples TRBV7-2 to TRBJ1-5, with TRBD1 matching over 9 bases. CDR3 length: 15 residues. Germline loops: CDR1 SGHTA, CDR2 FQGNSA. V gave up 3 bases and J gave up 6 bases; unmatched junction bases: 6. The CDR3 loop is CASSFDRGYSQPQHF. CDR3 nucleotides: TGTGCCAGCAGCTTTGACAGGGGGTATAGTCAGCCCCAGCATTTT.

CDR3 residues: CSVQGSNEKLFF. The CDR3 DNA follows: TGCAGCGTTCAGGGCAGTAATGAAAAACTGTTTTTT. The chain is built from TRBV29-1 and TRBJ1-4, with D perhaps matching TRBD1 (5 bases). Per germline, CDR1 SQVTM and CDR2 ANQGSEA. CDR3 length: 12 amino acids. Trimming shortened V by 5 bases and J by 4 bases, and 8 bases separated the two germline ends. The full variable domain, its missing parts supplied by reference TRBV29-1 and TRBJ1-4, is SAVISQKPSRDICQRGTSLTIQCQVDSQVTMMFWYRQQPGQSLTLIATANQGSEATYESGFVIDKFPISRPNLTFSTLTVSNMSPEDSSIYLCSVQGSNEKLFFGSGTQLSVL.

The chain couples TRBV7-8 to TRBJ2-6, with D maybe TRBD2 (6 bases). The germline V gene has CDR1 SGHVS and CDR2 FQNEAQ. V lost 0 bases, J lost 0 bases, and 12 bases lay in between. The CDR3 runs to 18 residues. The CDR3 is CASSLATYGGSGANVLTF. DNA of the CDR3: TGTGCCAGCAGCTTAGCCACCTACGGGGGCTCTGGGGCCAACGTCCTGACTTTC.

This sequence joins TRBV5-1 and TRBJ1-1; the match to TRBD1 covers 10 bases. The ends lost 3 bases at V and 5 bases at J; junction bases unmatched: 1. Germline assignment: CDR1 SGHRS and CDR2 YFSETQ. The CDR3 has 13 residues. CDR3 DNA: TGCGCCAGCAGCTGGACAGGGGGGACTGAAGCTTTCTTT. Translation gives CASSWTGGTEAFF.

The rearrangement joins TRBV25-1 to TRBJ1-4; D perhaps matches TRBD1 (6 bases). The germline V gene encodes CDR1 MGHDK and CDR2 SYGVNS. V lost 8 bases to trimming and J lost 8 bases, with 15 bases between them. CDR3 size: 13 residues. CDR3 residues: CASQMAGVEKLFF. The CDR3 DNA reads as TGTGCCAGCCAAATGGCAGGGGTGGAAAAACTGTTTTTT.

Notes on this clone: One junction end does not reproduce the germline sequence, and a read error may be involved. This chain joins TRBV7-9 and TRBJ2-5, with TRBD2 as a possible D gene (5 bases). Germline values: CDR1 SEHNR, CDR2 FQNEAQ (reference sequence). The CDR3 runs 14 residues. CDR3 nucleotide sequence: TGTGCCACCTCTAAGGGAGCTAAGAAAGAGGCCCAGTACTTC. Its protein is CATSKGAKKEAQYF. The full variable domain, rest sourced from reference TRBV7-9 and TRBJ2-5, is DTGVSQNPRHKITKRGQNVTFRCDPISEHNRLYWYRQTLGQGPEFLTYFQNEAQLEKSRLLSDRFSAERPKGSFSTLEIQRTEQGDSAMYLCATSKGAKKEAQYFGPGTRLLVL.

The CDR3 region has the DNA TGTGCCAGCAGTGAAGCAGGGGCTTCCACCTACGAGCAGTACTTC. Its protein product is CASSEAGASTYEQYF. J is TRBJ2-7 and V is TRBV6-1; weak D call: TRBD1 (5 bases). Germline V gives CDR1 MNHNS, CDR2 SASEGT. This CDR3 is 15 amino acids long. Trimming stripped 0 bases from V and 2 bases from J, with 11 bases between.